This T cell receptor (beta chain) was identified during a study of identical twins. Whole-study results and caveats: Findings came from cross-sectional statistics, without long-term follow-up of donors. Possibly, invariant MAIT and iNKT cells partly confounded zero-insertion analyses. Insertion counts were lower in abundant cord blood beta clonotypes, a trend that memory repertoires did not show.

It was template switching that added a universal primer site, and there were unique molecular identifiers on the cDNA. One entry per CDR3 protein results from TCRdb running MiXCR on the 5' RACE reads. The sample holds roughly 490,000 distinct CDR3 sequences, over 11% seen once. This clonotype was recorded at least ten times. Its antigen is not known. The V and J ends lost 3 bases and 1 base respectively, with 12 bases between them. Germline CDR1 and CDR2: DFQATT and SNEGSKA (reference sequence). This CDR3 comprises 14 residues. The sample also formed part of further work on yellow fever vaccine responses in identical twins.

The chain couples TRBV20-1 to TRBJ1-1; maybe TRBD1 (6 bases). The sequenced sample consisted of CD4+ T cells sorted from blood. The receptor was derived from a woman aged 18 to 35 in good health. This chain's CDR3 is CSASQGLGNTEAFF. CDR3 DNA sequence: TGCAGTGCTAGTCAGGGGTTGGGGAACACTGAAGCTTTCTTT.